Listed below are T cell receptor beta chains from one sample, sequenced in a study of metastatic and nonmetastatic thyroid tumors. With MiXCR, TCRdb called clones anew from the PCR reads. The sample carries 35,000 to 50,000 clones, about 17% recorded once. The sample was tumor tissue. The receptors were sampled from a female donor with papillary thyroid cancer or a benign thyroid nodule (not recorded which). Some clones in this sample may be carry-over from other donors' samples. Both conserved end residues are part of each CDR3. The D gene is left open where the match is weak. Clone size is not always given. Where it is, it says once, few, many or a class for expanded clones.

>TRBJ2-5|TRBV20-1|many|-
CSAYPHGGRETQYF
TGCAGTGCTTACCCGCACGGGGGGCGGGAGACCCAGTACTTC
>TRBJ2-7|TRBV7-9|many|TRBD2
CASSRTSRSSYEQYF
TGTGCCAGCAGCCGGACTAGCCGGAGCTCCTACGAGCAGTACTTC
>TRBJ2-4|TRBV20-1|many|-
CSVFYEGNIQYF
TGCAGTGTTTTTTACGAGGGCAACATTCAGTACTTC
>TRBJ2-6|TRBV5-1|-|-
CASSFAPGGANVLTF
TGCGCCAGCAGCTTTGCCCCAGGTGGGGCCAACGTCCTGACTTTC
>TRBJ2-6|TRBV28|many|-
CASREGDSGANVLTF
TGTGCCAGCAGAGAAGGGGACTCTGGGGCCAACGTCCTGACTTTC
>TRBJ2-2|TRBV4-3|few|-
CSSSQYRIGEPFF
TGCTCCAGCAGCCAATATCGGATAGGGGAGCCGTTTTTT
>TRBJ2-1|TRBV20-1|once|-
CSARASIGVPYNEQFF
TGCAGTGCTAGGGCCTCTATCGGGGTGCCCTACAATGAGCAGTTCTTC
>TRBJ2-7|TRBV27|many|-
CASSLFSGAYERYF
TGTGCCAGCAGTTTATTTTCAGGGGCCTACGAGCGGTACTTC
>TRBJ2-7|TRBV4-1|-|TRBD1
CASSQDAQQGASWYEQYF
TGCGCCAGCAGCCAAGATGCTCAGCAGGGGGCCTCATGGTACGAGCAGTACTTC
>TRBJ1-1|TRBV7-8|many|-
CASSLNNEAFF
TGTGCCAGCAGCTTAAACAATGAAGCTTTCTTT
>TRBJ2-7|TRBV11-1|many|-
CASSFSTGVRTYEQYF
TGTGCCAGCAGCTTTAGTACTGGGGTGAGGACTTACGAGCAGTACTTC
>TRBJ2-7|TRBV20-1|many|-
CSVPGPRDEQYF
TGCAGTGTTCCGGGCCCGCGAGACGAGCAGTACTTC
>TRBJ2-2|TRBV18|many|-
CASSPLSKNTGELFF
TGTGCCAGCTCACCCCTATCCAAAAACACCGGGGAGCTGTTTTTT
>TRBJ2-3|TRBV12-3/TRBV12-4|many|-
CASSLALRGSESTDTQYF
TGTGCCAGCAGTTTAGCGCTAAGGGGTAGCGAAAGCACAGATACGCAGTATTTT
>TRBJ2-3|TRBV2|-|TRBD2
CASRGLAESGDTQYF
TGTGCCAGCAGGGGACTAGCGGAGTCAGGGGATACGCAGTATTTT